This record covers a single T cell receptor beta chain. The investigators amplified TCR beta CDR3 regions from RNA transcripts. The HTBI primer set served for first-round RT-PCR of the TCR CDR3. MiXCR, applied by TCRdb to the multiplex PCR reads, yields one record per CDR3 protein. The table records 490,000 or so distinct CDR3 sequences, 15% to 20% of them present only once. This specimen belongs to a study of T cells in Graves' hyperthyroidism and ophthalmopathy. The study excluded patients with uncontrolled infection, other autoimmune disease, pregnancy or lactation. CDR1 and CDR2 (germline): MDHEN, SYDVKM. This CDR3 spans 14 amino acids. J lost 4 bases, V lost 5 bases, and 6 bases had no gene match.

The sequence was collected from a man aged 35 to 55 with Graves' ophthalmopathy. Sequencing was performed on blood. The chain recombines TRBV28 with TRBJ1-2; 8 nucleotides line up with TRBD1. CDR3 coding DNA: TGTGCCAGCAGTGAATTTGGACAGGGCTATGGCTACACCTTC. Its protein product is CASSEFGQGYGYTF.